The text below deals with one T cell receptor (beta chain). Its antigen is not known. This specimen belongs to a study of cytomegalovirus exposure and HLA in healthy donors. Measured with immunoSEQ multiplex PCR; TCRdb has only the in-frame clones, and not every one. Here the sample spans 220,000 or so clones, 65% to 85% being singletons. The approximately 120-subject validation cohort, separate from the roughly 670-subject first cohort, included the donors. Study-wide results and limits: Cytomegalovirus status, reportedly, was diagnosed with high specificity and sensitivity by the classifier.

The clonotype originates from a woman aged 30 to 39 in good health and CMV-seropositive. Sequences were obtained from PBMCs.

CDR3 DNA sequence: TGTGCCAGCAGTTTATCGCGGGACTACATTGGGGAGCAGTACTTC. Its translation: CASSLSRDYIGEQYF. The rearrangement joins TRBV27 to TRBJ2-7, with TRBD2 identical over 7 bases. V lost 0 bases, J lost 7 bases, and 9 bases stayed unmatched. There are 15 residues in the CDR3. The V gene's germline CDR1 is MNHEY and CDR2 SMNVEV (reference sequence).